Detailed here is one TCR beta chain. V dropped 2 bases and J dropped 6 bases, with 11 bases sitting between them. This CDR3 contains 14 residues. Per germline, CDR1 MDHEN and CDR2 SYDVKM. The protocol was immunoSEQ multiplex PCR, while the TCRdb copy is restricted to in-frame clones and leaves out a portion. The data show under 130,000 clones, around 81% seen once. This record belongs to a study of blood T cell repertoires in COVID-19. Study as a whole: The United States, Italy and Spain provided the acute and convalescent COVID-19 samples.

Input material: peripheral blood. The rearrangement uses TRBV28 and TRBJ1-5, with D maybe TRBD1 (5 bases). The receptor was isolated from a man older than 75 with acute or convalescent COVID-19. The CDR3 nucleotides read TGTGCCAGCAGTTTAGCGGGGGAAGTTCAGCCCCAGCATTTT. Amino acids: CASSLAGEVQPQHF. Variable domain in full (rest from reference TRBV28 and TRBJ1-5): DVKVTQSSRYLVKRTGEKVFLECVQDMDHENMFWYRQDPGLGLRLIYFSYDVKMKEKGDIPEGYSVSREKKERFSLILESASTNQTSMYLCASSLAGEVQPQHFGDGTRLSIL.